Listed below are T cell receptor beta chains from one sample, sequenced in a study of blood T cell repertoires in COVID-19. The repertoire was sequenced with immunoSEQ multiplex PCR; TCRdb's copy has only in-frame clones and lacks some. The repertoire has roughly 90,000 clones, 85% of them found once; the top ten carry over 35%. The sequenced sample was peripheral blood. Receptor source: a man at least 80 years old with acute or convalescent COVID-19. The CDR3 runs from the conserved cysteine through the conserved F or W. D genes are given only for firm matches. Expanded clones get a size class; other rows say once, few or many, or leave the size out.

d_call | j_call | clone_size | v_call | cdr3_nt | cdr3_aa
TRBD1 | TRBJ1-3 | NA | TRBV27 | TGTGCCAGCAGTCCTCATTTACAGGGGGCTGGAAACACCATATATTTT | CASSPHLQGAGNTIYF
TRBD1 | TRBJ2-7 | NA | TRBV28 | TGTGCCAGCAGGAGACAGGGGAACAACGAGCAGTACTTC | CASRRQGNNEQYF
TRBD1 | TRBJ2-1 | NA | TRBV7-8 | TGTGCCAGCAGCTCCGGGACAGAGAATGAGCAGTTCTTC | CASSSGTENEQFF
TRBD1 | TRBJ1-4 | NA | TRBV23-1 | TGCGCCAGCAGTCAATTCCCCCGGGACAGGACAACTAATGAAAAACTGTTTTTT | CASSQFPRDRTTNEKLFF
NA | TRBJ2-2 | NA | TRBV5-6 | TGTGCCAGCAGCCTGGGACACCCTAAGGTCGGGGAGCTGTTTTTT | CASSLGHPKVGELFF
TRBD1 | TRBJ1-5 | NA | TRBV27 | TGTGCCAGCACCAAGACAGGGGCAGGCAATCAGCCCCAGCATTTT | CASTKTGAGNQPQHF
TRBD1 | TRBJ1-5 | few | TRBV7-3 | TGTGCCAGCAGCCCGGACAGGAATCAGCCCCAGCATTTT | CASSPDRNQPQHF
TRBD1 | TRBJ1-1 | NA | TRBV6-2/TRBV6-3 | TGTGCCAGCAGTTCCATAGGACAGGGCGCTTTCTTT | CASSSIGQGAFF
TRBD1 | TRBJ1-2 | NA | TRBV3-1/TRBV3-2 | TGTGCCAGCAGCCAAGGACAGGGAGCACCCTACTATGGCTACACCTTC | CASSQGQGAPYYGYTF
TRBD2 | TRBJ2-3 | NA | TRBV24-1 | TGTGCCACCAGCCGATCCGGGACGGGAGGGGATTCGCAGTATTTT | CATSRSGTGGDSQYF
TRBD1 | TRBJ1-1 | NA | TRBV19 | TGTGCCAGTAGTCCTGGACAGGCCCTTCTTTCCGAAGCTTTCTTT | CASSPGQALLSEAFF
NA | TRBJ1-5 | NA | TRBV19 | TGTGCCAGTATACTATTGGGTAGCAATCAGCCCCAGCATTTT | CASILLGSNQPQHF
NA | TRBJ2-7 | NA | TRBV18 | TGTGCCAGCTCACCACGAGGGTCCGGTTACGAGCAGTACTTC | CASSPRGSGYEQYF
NA | TRBJ1-3 | NA | TRBV5-1 | TGCGCCAGCAGCTTGGACAGGAACTCTGGAAACACCATATATTTT | CASSLDRNSGNTIYF
NA | TRBJ1-1 | NA | TRBV5-1 | TGCGCCAGCAGCTTGTCGGCGGACACTGAAGCTTTCTTT | CASSLSADTEAFF
NA | TRBJ2-1 | NA | TRBV7-9 | TGTGCCAGCAGCCAGGGCGGGACGTACAATGAGCAGTTCTTC | CASSQGGTYNEQFF
TRBD2 | TRBJ2-3 | NA | TRBV5-6 | TGTGCCAGCAGCAGGGAGTTGGGGGAGGGAGATACGCAGTATTTT | CASSRELGEGDTQYF
NA | TRBJ2-7 | NA | TRBV7-6 | TGTGCCAGCAGCGCCCTGAGGTCCTACGAGCAGTACTTC | CASSALRSYEQYF
TRBD2 | TRBJ2-5 | once | TRBV10-3 | TGTGCCATCAGTGACCCGGGACTAGGACAAGAGACCCAGTACTTC | CAISDPGLGQETQYF
TRBD2 | TRBJ2-5 | NA | TRBV28 | TGTGCCAGCAGTTTAATCGGACTAGCGGGGGGGGAGACCCAGTACTTC | CASSLIGLAGGETQYF
TRBD2 | TRBJ2-3 | NA | TRBV14 | TGTGCCAGCAGCCAAGGACTAGCGGGAGAGACAGATACGCAGTATTTT | CASSQGLAGETDTQYF
TRBD1 | TRBJ1-5 | NA | TRBV9 | TGTGCCAGCAGTACAGGACAGGGGGGCGGTCAGCCCCAGCATTTT | CASSTGQGGGQPQHF
NA | TRBJ2-5 | once | TRBV5-1 | TGCGCCAGCAGCTCTACAGGGTCGGAGACCCAGTACTTC | CASSSTGSETQYF
NA | TRBJ2-7 | NA | TRBV10-3 | TGTGTCAGGCCTACACAGGGACGTGACTACGAGCAGTACTTC | CVRPTQGRDYEQYF
TRBD1 | TRBJ1-2 | NA | TRBV30 | TGTGCCTGGAATCGGGACAGGGGCAACTATGGCTACACCTTC | CAWNRDRGNYGYTF
NA | TRBJ2-4 | NA | TRBV7-2 | TGTGCCAGCAGCTTTTTCCCAGTAGCCAAAAACATTCAGTACTTC | CASSFFPVAKNIQYF
NA | TRBJ1-1 | NA | TRBV4-3 | TGCGCCAGCAGCCAAGATTTCGGAGGGGCCACTGAAGCTTTCTTT | CASSQDFGGATEAFF
TRBD1 | TRBJ1-1 | once | TRBV30 | TGTGCCTGGAGTTTTGGGACAGCGAACACTGAAGCTTTCTTT | CAWSFGTANTEAFF
NA | TRBJ2-1 | NA | TRBV11-2 | TGTGCCAGCAGCTCCCGACTAGTGGGCAATGAGCAGTTCTTC | CASSSRLVGNEQFF
NA | TRBJ1-2 | few | TRBV6-2/TRBV6-3 | TGTGCCAGCAGTTACTCGATCTCGGGGTCTACTAGGTACTATGGCTACACCTTC | CASSYSISGSTRYYGYTF
TRBD1 | TRBJ2-3 | NA | TRBV2 | TGTGCCAGCAGGGCCGGGACAGGGTCAAATACGCAGTATTTT | CASRAGTGSNTQYF
NA | TRBJ2-5 | NA | TRBV23-1 | TGCGCCAGCAGTCACCGAGGAGGGGAGAGGGAGACCCAGTACTTC | CASSHRGGERETQYF
NA | TRBJ1-1 | NA | TRBV3-1/TRBV3-2 | TGTGCCAGCAGCCAAGCACTCGGTGTTACTGAAGCTTTCTTT | CASSQALGVTEAFF
NA | TRBJ1-1 | NA | TRBV28 | TGTGCCAGCAGTCCTTCTTATGCCCGGGGAGCTTTCTTT | CASSPSYARGAFF
NA | TRBJ1-2 | NA | TRBV19 | TGTGCCAGTCAGGGTGGGAACGTTCTCTATGGCTACACCTTC | CASQGGNVLYGYTF
NA | TRBJ1-2 | NA | TRBV11-2 | TGTGCCAGCAGCTTAGAAAGCAGGACTAACTATGGCTACACCTTC | CASSLESRTNYGYTF
TRBD1 | TRBJ1-2 | NA | TRBV5-4 | TGTGCCAGCAGCTCGAGGACAGGACACTATGGCTACACCTTC | CASSSRTGHYGYTF
TRBD1 | TRBJ2-7 | NA | TRBV28 | TGTGCCAGCAGTTTATGGGGACAGGGCATCGAGCAGTACTTC | CASSLWGQGIEQYF
NA | TRBJ1-3 | NA | TRBV27 | TGTGCCAGCAGTCCTCTGACAGGCCTCTCTGGAAACACCATATATTTT | CASSPLTGLSGNTIYF
TRBD2 | TRBJ2-7 | NA | TRBV29-1 | TGCAGCGTTGCCGTAGCGGGAGCCGAGCAGTACTTC | CSVAVAGAEQYF
TRBD2 | TRBJ2-7 | NA | TRBV5-4 | TGTGCCAGCAGCTTGATGACTAGCGGATTAGGCGAGCAGTACTTC | CASSLMTSGLGEQYF
NA | TRBJ1-5 | NA | TRBV29-1 | TGCAGCGTGGGGGCGGATCAGCCCCAGCATTTT | CSVGADQPQHF
TRBD1 | TRBJ1-2 | NA | TRBV6-6 | TGTGCCAGCAGTCGACAGGGGGAGGACTATGGCTACACCTTC | CASSRQGEDYGYTF
TRBD1 | TRBJ2-7 | NA | TRBV19 | TGTGCCAGTAGTATAGATCGCAGGGGGCACTACGAGCAGTACTTC | CASSIDRRGHYEQYF
TRBD1 | TRBJ1-2 | NA | TRBV19 | TGTGCCAGTAGTCTAACCCCGGGACAGCTCAATGGCTACACCTTC | CASSLTPGQLNGYTF
TRBD2 | TRBJ2-1 | NA | TRBV6-5 | TGTGCCAGCAGTACACTAGCGGGAGTGGAGAATGAGCAGTTCTTC | CASSTLAGVENEQFF
NA | TRBJ1-1 | NA | TRBV7-2 | TGTGCCAGCAGTTTAACAGGGGAAGCTTTCTTT | CASSLTGEAFF
TRBD2 | TRBJ2-1 | NA | TRBV24-1 | TGTGCCACCAGTGGACATAGCGGGAGATCCTACAATGAGCAGTTCTTC | CATSGHSGRSYNEQFF